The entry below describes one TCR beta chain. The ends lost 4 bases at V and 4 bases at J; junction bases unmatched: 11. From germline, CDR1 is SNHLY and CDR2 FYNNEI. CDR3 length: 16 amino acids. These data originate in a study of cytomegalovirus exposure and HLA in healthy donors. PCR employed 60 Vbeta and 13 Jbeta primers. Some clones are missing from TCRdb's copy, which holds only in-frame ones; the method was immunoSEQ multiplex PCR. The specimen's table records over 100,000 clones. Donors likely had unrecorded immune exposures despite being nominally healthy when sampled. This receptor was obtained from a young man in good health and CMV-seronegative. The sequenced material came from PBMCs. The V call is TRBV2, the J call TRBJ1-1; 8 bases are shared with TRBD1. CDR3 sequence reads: CASSGPGGKRGTEAFF. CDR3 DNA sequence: TGTGCCAGCAGTGGTCCAGGGGGCAAGAGGGGCACTGAAGCTTTCTTT. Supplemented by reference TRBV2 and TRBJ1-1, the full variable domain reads EPEVTQTPSHQVTQMGQEVILRCVPISNHLYFYWYRQILGQKVEFLVSFYNNEISEKSEIFDDQFSVERPDGSNFTLKIRSTKLEDSAMYFCASSGPGGKRGTEAFFGQGTRLTVV.